The source of this T cell receptor beta chain is a study of blood T cell repertoires in COVID-19. Looking at the study overall: PBMCs, B-cell-depleted T cells, or T cells provided the cDNA or gDNA that made up the material.

The CDR3 has 15 amino acids. Germline CDR1 MNHEY, CDR2 SVGAGI. The V end lost 10 bases, the J end lost 0 bases, and 16 bases lay between the germline ends. This clone appeared a single time. Data came from immunoSEQ multiplex PCR; TCRdb stores just in-frame clones and leaves some out. The sample includes about 160,000 clones, 84% of them seen just once. Across 20 to 25 US areas, participants ranged in age from about 18 to 90 years. Cohort assignment relied on participant-reported clinical history. The chain couples TRBV6-5 to TRBJ1-5; D not resolved. This clonotype was sampled from a man aged 45-60 years who had recovered from COVID-19. The sequencing sample was made of PBMCs or T cells enriched from blood (not recorded which). CDR3 loop: CAIRTAGISNQPQHF. CDR3 DNA: TGTGCCATCCGAACTGCGGGTATTAGCAATCAGCCCCAGCATTTT.